This is a list of T cell receptor beta chains from one sample in a study of control samples from healthy donors and cancer patients. Profiled with immunoSEQ multiplex PCR; TCRdb holds only in-frame clones, not every one. The sample consists of approximately 170,000 clones, 92% of them appearing once. The sample taken for sequencing was blood. All receptors derive from a woman in her thirties in good health. The conserved cysteine and the conserved F or W are not part of the CDR3 here.

cdr3_length	v_call	j_call	cdr3_aa
13	TRBV9	TRBJ2-3	ASSVGRAGTDTQY
12	TRBV6-4	TRBJ2-7	ASSEREGPYEQY
16	TRBV7-2	TRBJ1-5	ASSTGTMGQYSNQPQH
13	TRBV7-8	TRBJ1-4	ASSPPETGNEKLF
12	TRBV7-3	TRBJ2-2	ASSPDSFTGELF
8	TRBV20-1	TRBJ2-1	SARGLEQF
13	TRBV5-1	TRBJ2-7	ASSPGLSISYEQY
12	TRBV13	TRBJ2-7	ASSHRQGTYEQY
13	TRBV9	TRBJ2-2	ASSVRGQGPGELF
14	TRBV9	TRBJ1-1	ASSVGSPTLGGEAF
13	TRBV27	TRBJ2-1	ASRSGTSVYNEQF
14	TRBV5-1	TRBJ2-5	ASSGPLAGGLETQY
15	TRBV11-3	TRBJ2-1	ASSLDAPGREYNEQF
14	TRBV6-5	TRBJ2-5	ASSYSTGVGGETQY
13	TRBV5-1	TRBJ2-2	ASIPGQVNTGELF
14	TRBV9	TRBJ2-7	ASSVGGGAESYEQY
11	TRBV10-3	TRBJ1-1	AITRSENTEAF
13	TRBV7-2	TRBJ2-1	ASSSRTSVYNEQF
14	TRBV9	TRBJ2-2	ASSPSSGSRTGELF
13	TRBV25-1	TRBJ1-6	ASSEWTGGGSPLH
12	TRBV7-2	TRBJ2-7	ASSLGQGYHEQY
13	TRBV4-2	TRBJ2-7	ASSQTSGSSYEQY
13	TRBV3-1/TRBV3-2	TRBJ2-2	ASSHITGGTGELF
18	TRBV11-3	TRBJ2-1	ASSPQGGGRPVSALNEQF
14	TRBV5-4	TRBJ2-2	ASSPRTLANTGELF